A selection of T cell receptor beta chains follows, all from one sample in a study of OX40 agonist ivuxolimab in advanced cancers. Method: immunoSEQ multiplex PCR; TCRdb's copy keeps in-frame clones and lacks some. Of fewer than 95,000 clones in the sample, approximately 92% were seen once. Sample: CD4+ or CD8+ T cells sorted from blood, taken in a trial of the OX40 agonist ivuxolimab. The receptor set was obtained from an adult with an advanced solid tumor such as melanoma, head and neck, liver or kidney cancer. CDR3s include the opening cysteine and the closing phenylalanine or tryptophan. The D gene is left open where the match is weak.

TRBJ1-1	.	TRBV6-5	CASSSRAGINTEAFF	TGTGCCAGCAGTTCCCGAGCAGGAATCAACACTGAAGCTTTCTTT
TRBJ2-2	.	TRBV19	CASNGRTKRTGELFF	TGTGCCAGTAATGGACGGACGAAACGGACCGGGGAGCTGTTTTTT
TRBJ2-1	.	TRBV27	CASTLVGGRNNEQFF	TGTGCCAGCACCCTTGTAGGGGGACGGAACAATGAGCAGTTCTTC
TRBJ1-3	.	TRBV11-2	CASSTTPYNREEYTIYF	TGTGCCAGCAGCACAACTCCCTATAACAGGGAGGAGTACACCATATATTTT
TRBJ2-1	.	TRBV11-3	CASSLLGDPYNEQFF	TGTGCCAGCAGCTTATTGGGGGACCCCTACAATGAGCAGTTCTTC
TRBJ1-4	.	TRBV5-5	CASSFICASGCATNEKLFF	TGTGCCAGCAGCTTTATATGCGCTTCCGGGTGCGCGACTAATGAAAAACTGTTTTTT
TRBJ1-2	.	TRBV5-1	CASSLVVGGLWQTGYTF	TGCGCCAGCAGCTTGGTAGTCGGCGGGCTCTGGCAGACTGGCTACACCTTC
TRBJ2-7	.	TRBV7-6	CASSLEGREQYF	TGTGCCAGCAGCTTAGAGGGGAGGGAGCAGTACTTC
TRBJ2-2	TRBD2	TRBV6-5	CASSYSKRGGGELFF	TGTGCCAGCAGTTACTCGAAACGGGGGGGCGGGGAGCTGTTTTTT
TRBJ2-1	TRBD1	TRBV27	CASSLYMGQGEYEQFF	TGTGCCAGCAGTTTATATATGGGACAGGGGGAGTATGAGCAGTTCTTC
TRBJ2-2	.	TRBV19	CASSVGTALGELFF	TGTGCCAGTAGTGTCGGGACGGCTCTTGGGGAGCTGTTTTTT
TRBJ2-2	TRBD1	TRBV5-5	CASSVQGSGGELFF	TGTGCCAGCAGCGTACAGGGGTCAGGCGGGGAGCTGTTTTTT
TRBJ2-7	.	TRBV5-1	CASSLVGYEQYF	TGCGCCAGCAGCTTGGTCGGCTACGAGCAGTACTTC
TRBJ2-3	.	TRBV19	CASSIKQARDTQYF	TGTGCCAGTAGTATAAAGCAGGCCAGAGATACGCAGTATTTT
TRBJ2-4	TRBD1	TRBV7-6	CASSLGPPTGGGTKNIQYF	TGTGCCAGCAGCTTAGGACCCCCTACAGGGGGTGGGACCAAAAACATTCAGTACTTC
TRBJ2-3	.	TRBV7-3	CASSLSGRGSTDTQYF	TGTGCCAGCAGCCTCAGCGGTAGAGGATCTACAGATACGCAGTATTTT
TRBJ2-7	TRBD2	TRBV7-9	CASSLGKAGLAGAYEQYF	TGTGCCAGCAGCTTGGGGAAGGCCGGACTAGCGGGTGCTTACGAGCAGTACTTC
TRBJ2-2	TRBD2	TRBV12-5	CASGPGLAGTTGELFF	TGTGCTAGTGGCCCCGGACTAGCGGGGACCACCGGGGAGCTGTTTTTT
TRBJ1-5	.	TRBV4-1	CASSQVGGRPQHF	TGCGCCAGCAGCCAAGTAGGGGGACGGCCCCAGCATTTT
TRBJ1-4	TRBD1	TRBV30	CAWSVRGQGRTNEKLFF	TGTGCCTGGAGTGTAAGGGGACAGGGGAGAACTAATGAAAAACTGTTTTTT